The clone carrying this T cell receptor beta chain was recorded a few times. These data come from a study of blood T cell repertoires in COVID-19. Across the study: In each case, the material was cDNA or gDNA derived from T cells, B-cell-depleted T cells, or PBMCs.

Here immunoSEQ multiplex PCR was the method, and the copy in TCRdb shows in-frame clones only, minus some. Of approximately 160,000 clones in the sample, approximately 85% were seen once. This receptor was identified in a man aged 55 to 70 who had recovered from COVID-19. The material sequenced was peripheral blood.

The DNA for the CDR3 is TGTGCCAGCTCGCTGGGGGGTTCACAAGAGACCCAGTACTTC. Translating gives CASSLGGSQETQYF. The chain carries TRBV28 and TRBJ2-5; TRBD2 is a possible D gene (6 bases). The V end was cut by 8 bases, the J end by 2 bases, with 15 bases between. CDR1 and CDR2 (germline): MDHEN, SYDVKM. This CDR3 is 14 amino acids long.